This TCR beta chain appears in the sequencing data of a study of brain T cells in children with intractable seizures. The table came from immunoSEQ multiplex PCR; TCRdb's copy has only in-frame clones and leaves some out. Of some 76,000 clones listed, 90% to 95% were seen once; the top ten hold around 1.6%. CDR3 length equals 14 residues. Trimming removed 3 bases from V and 0 bases from J, with 8 bases in between. At least one anti-epileptic drug was given before surgery. The clonotype originates from a boy under two years old with tuberous sclerosis and intractable seizures. Material: peripheral blood, obtained at surgery. The rearrangement links TRBV23-1 to TRBJ2-5, with TRBD1 as a possible D gene (5 bases). TRBV23-1 is an ORF, and what it does is uncertain. CDR3 protein: CASSQVRDQETQYF. The CDR3 nucleotides read TGCGCCAGCAGTCAGGTCAGGGACCAAGAGACCCAGTACTTC.